A single sample gave rise to the 4 T cell receptor beta chains below, sequenced in a study of blood T cells in healthy people across ages (dated by TCRdb to the mid-2010s). Receptors were amplified or captured by 5' RACE. TCRdb lists the instrument as Illumina HiSeq 2500. The second PCR ran for about 7 to 11 cycles and used a J-beta primer mix along with a sample-barcoded 5' primer. TCRdb cleaned the public reads at Q25 with fastp, built clones with MiXCR and kept in-frame beta chains. Records with the same CDR3 protein are collapsed into one entry carrying the most frequent genes and DNA. The sample yields approximately 790,000 distinct CDR3 sequences; less than 80% were counted once. The ten largest clonotypes hold around a quarter of the sample. The material sequenced was blood. These TCRs come from a man in his thirties or forties in good health.

The chain recombines TRBV20-1 with TRBJ2-1; 10 nucleotides align to TRBD2. V was clipped by 3 bases and J by 4 bases; unmatched bases: 3. The CDR3 consists of 14 residues. Per the germline V gene, CDR1 is DFQATT and CDR2 is SNEGSKA (reference sequence). The CDR3 DNA reads as TGCAGTGCTAGCACAGCGGGGGGGTACAATGAGCAGTTCTTC. Protein product: CSASTAGGYNEQFF.

This clonotype came up a few times. The rearrangement joins TRBV6-1 to TRBJ2-4; perhaps TRBD1 as D (5 bases). The ends were cut back, 1 base at V and 5 bases at J, with 18 bases in the middle. The CDR3 is 17 residues long. Looked up from germline, CDR1 is MNHNS and CDR2 is SASEGT. Here the CDR3 reads CASSEGVGRQGENIQYF. The CDR3 DNA reads as TGTGCCAGCAGTGAAGGGGTGGGTCGGCAAGGGGAAAACATTCAGTACTTC.

This clonotype turned up a few times. The genes are TRBV7-2 and TRBJ2-3; D not certain. Germline values: CDR1 SGHTA, CDR2 FQGNSA. Trimming took off 4 bases at V and 6 bases at J, with 11 bases between the two ends. This CDR3 is built from 13 residues. CDR3 coding DNA: TGTGCCAGCAGCTCCAAACAACGGGATACGCAGTATTTT. Its protein is CASSSKQRDTQYF.

The chain links TRBV6-2 or TRBV6-3 to TRBJ1-2; 7 bases map to TRBD1. Germline V lookup: CDR1 MNHEY, CDR2 SVGEGT. V was pared by 4 bases and J by 4 bases, with 9 bases of the junction left unmatched. The CDR3 totals 15 residues. CDR3 nucleotide sequence: TGTGCCAGCAGTTCCAGGACAGGTCCTTTCTATGGCTACACCTTC. Protein product: CASSSRTGPFYGYTF.